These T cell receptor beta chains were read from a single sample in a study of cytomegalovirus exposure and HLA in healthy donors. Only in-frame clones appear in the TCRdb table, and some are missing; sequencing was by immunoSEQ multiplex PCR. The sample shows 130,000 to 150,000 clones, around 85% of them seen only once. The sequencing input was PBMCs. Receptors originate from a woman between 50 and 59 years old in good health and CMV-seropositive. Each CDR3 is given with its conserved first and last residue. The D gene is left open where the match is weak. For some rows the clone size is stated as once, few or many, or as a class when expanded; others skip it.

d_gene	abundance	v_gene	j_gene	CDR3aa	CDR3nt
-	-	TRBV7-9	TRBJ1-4	CASSLAATSNEKLFF	TGTGCCAGCAGCTTAGCCGCGACTTCCAATGAAAAACTGTTTTTT
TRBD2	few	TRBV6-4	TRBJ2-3	CASSDTSGAADTQYF	TGTGCCAGCAGTGACACTAGCGGGGCCGCAGATACGCAGTATTTT
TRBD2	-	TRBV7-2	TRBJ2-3	CASSRAGGGGVSSTDTQYF	TGTGCCAGCAGCCGGGCGGGGGGGGGCGGGGTCTCTAGCACAGATACGCAGTATTTT
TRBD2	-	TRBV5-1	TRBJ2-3	CASSGRTSGGLGTDTQYF	TGCGCCAGCAGCGGAAGGACTAGCGGGGGCTTGGGTACAGATACGCAGTATTTT
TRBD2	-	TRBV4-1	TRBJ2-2	CASSQDLAGRAGELFF	TGCGCCAGCAGCCAAGACCTAGCGGGTCGGGCCGGGGAGCTGTTTTTT
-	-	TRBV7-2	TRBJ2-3	CASSLNGQSTDTQYF	TGTGCCAGCAGCTTAAATGGACAGTCCACAGATACGCAGTATTTT
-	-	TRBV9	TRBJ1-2	CASSVATGVYGYTF	TGTGCCAGCAGCGTAGCCACAGGAGTCTATGGCTACACCTTC
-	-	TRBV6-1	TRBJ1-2	CASSDTVNYGYTF	TGTGCCAGCAGTGATACAGTTAACTATGGCTACACCTTC
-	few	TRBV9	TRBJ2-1	CASMGGASYNEQFF	TGTGCCAGCATGGGGGGGGCGAGCTACAATGAGCAGTTCTTC
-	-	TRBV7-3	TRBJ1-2	CASSLARGNGYTF	TGTGCCAGCAGCTTGGCCAGGGGAAATGGCTACACCTTC
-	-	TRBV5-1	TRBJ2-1	CASSMGALDNEQFF	TGCGCCAGCAGCATGGGGGCACTAGACAATGAGCAGTTCTTC
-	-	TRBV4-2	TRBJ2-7	CASSQDKENAAYEQYF	TGTGCCAGCAGCCAAGATAAGGAGAACGCGGCATACGAGCAGTACTTC
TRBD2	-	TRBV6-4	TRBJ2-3	CASSEVPAGGVTDTQYF	TGTGCCAGCAGTGAGGTCCCTGCGGGGGGGGTCACAGATACGCAGTATTTT
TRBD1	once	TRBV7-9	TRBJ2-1	CASSLSDRAGEQFF	TGTGCCAGCAGCTTATCCGACAGGGCAGGTGAGCAGTTCTTC
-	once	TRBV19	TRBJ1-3	CASSLAGSGNTIYF	TGTGCCAGTAGTTTGGCGGGCTCTGGAAACACCATATATTTT
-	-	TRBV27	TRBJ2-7	CASSPSLAGLAYEQYF	TGTGCCAGCAGTCCATCCCTTGCGGGGCTAGCCTACGAGCAGTACTTC
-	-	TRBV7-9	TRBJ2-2	CSSREAGVLTGELFF	TGTTCCAGCAGAGAGGCAGGGGTTCTCACCGGGGAGCTGTTTTTT
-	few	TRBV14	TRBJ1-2	CASNRGGLGYTF	TGTGCCAGCAATAGAGGAGGTTTGGGCTACACCTTC
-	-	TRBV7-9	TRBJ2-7	CASSPGADYEQYF	TGTGCCAGCAGCCCAGGGGCAGACTACGAGCAGTACTTC
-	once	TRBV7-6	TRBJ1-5	CASSPGLRGGIDQPQHF	TGTGCCAGCAGCCCCGGCCTCCGTGGGGGCATAGATCAGCCCCAGCATTTT
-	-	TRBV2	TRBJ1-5	CASKENRLNSNQPQHF	TGTGCCAGCAAGGAAAACAGGCTCAATAGCAATCAGCCCCAGCATTTT
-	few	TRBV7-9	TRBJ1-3	CASSSVVDIGNTIYF	TGTGCCAGCAGCTCAGTGGTGGACATAGGAAACACCATATATTTT
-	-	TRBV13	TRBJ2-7	CASSLGGVGEQYF	TGTGCCAGCAGCTTAGGGGGAGTTGGCGAGCAGTACTTC
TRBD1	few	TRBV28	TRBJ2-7	CASRPNLDRGNEQYF	TGTGCCAGCAGACCTAACCTGGACAGGGGGAACGAGCAGTACTTC
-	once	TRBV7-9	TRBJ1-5	CSSSLAGEHQPQHF	TGTTCCAGCAGCTTAGCAGGGGAACATCAGCCCCAGCATTTT
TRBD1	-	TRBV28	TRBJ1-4	CASSLWDGQGGQSEKLFF	TGTGCCAGCAGTTTATGGGACGGACAGGGGGGGCAGAGTGAAAAACTGTTTTTT